This TCR beta chain comes out of a study of cytomegalovirus exposure and HLA in healthy donors. This clone has only one observation. Per the germline V gene, CDR1 is SGHDN and CDR2 is FVKESK. Trimming cost V 6 bases and J 4 bases, with 12 bases left between them. The CDR3 runs 13 residues. Primers for the PCR totalled 60 Vbeta and 13 Jbeta. Profiling relied on immunoSEQ multiplex PCR, and the TCRdb table lists in-frame clones only, not all of them. In the table there are around 200,000 clones, approximately 75% of which are singletons. The sample was PBMCs. The source is a young man in good health and CMV-seropositive. The gene calls are TRBV14 and TRBJ1-2, with D perhaps matching TRBD1 (5 bases). In DNA, the CDR3 is TGTGCCAGCAGTCCCGGGACTTTCTATGGCTACACCTTC. Protein: CASSPGTFYGYTF.